This T cell receptor beta chain was documented in a study of T cells in Graves' hyperthyroidism and ophthalmopathy. Whole-study context: At the time of initial diagnosis and before any treatment, peripheral blood was collected. Study outcomes and limitations: Among thyroid clonotypes expanded above 0.001, most also appeared in blood.

V was pared by 2 bases and J by 3 bases, with 7 bases between. Germline V gives CDR1 MNHEY, CDR2 SMNVEV (reference sequence). The CDR3 spans 13 residues. This clonotype has more than one count but fewer than ten. What it recognizes is unknown. What was amplified from RNA transcripts were TCR beta CDR3 regions. First-round RT-PCR of the TCR CDR3 relied on the HTBI primer set. TCRdb recomputed calls from the multiplex PCR reads with MiXCR, one row per CDR3 protein. In the table there are 500,000 to 750,000 distinct CDR3 sequences, approximately 14% of which are singletons. The V call is TRBV27, the J call TRBJ1-2; D remains unclear. This clonotype was obtained from a woman aged 30 to 39 with Graves' hyperthyroidism. The sequenced material came from blood. The CDR3 DNA reads TGTGCCAGCAGTTTAACTAGGGACTATGGCTACACCTTC. It specifies CASSLTRDYGYTF.